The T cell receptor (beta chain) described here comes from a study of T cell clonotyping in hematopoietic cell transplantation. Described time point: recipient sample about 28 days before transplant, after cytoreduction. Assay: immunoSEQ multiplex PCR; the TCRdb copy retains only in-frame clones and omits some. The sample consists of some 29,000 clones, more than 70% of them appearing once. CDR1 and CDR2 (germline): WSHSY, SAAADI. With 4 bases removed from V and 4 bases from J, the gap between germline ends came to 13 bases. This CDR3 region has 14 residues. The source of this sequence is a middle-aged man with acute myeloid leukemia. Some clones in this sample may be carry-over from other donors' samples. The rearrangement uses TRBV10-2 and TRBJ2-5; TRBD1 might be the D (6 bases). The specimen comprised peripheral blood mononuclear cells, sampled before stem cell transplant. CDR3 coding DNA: TGCGCCAGCAGTGGTTCCAGGGGTAGAGAGACCCAGTACTTC. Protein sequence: CASSGSRGRETQYF.